This T cell receptor beta chain was sequenced during a study of CD8 T cells in Susac syndrome. Reverse transcription of roughly 0.45 to 1 ug RNA was performed with random hexamers. MiXCR, applied by TCRdb to the immunoSEQ multiplex PCR reads, yields one record per CDR3 protein. The table includes about 400,000 distinct CDR3 sequences, roughly 85% detected once. Trimming took 2 bases from V and 6 from J, leaving 6 bases between them. The germline gives CDR1 SGDLS, CDR2 YYNGEE. The CDR3 has 12 amino acids. This TCR was sampled from a human donor with multiple sclerosis. The specimen sequenced was CD8+ T cells from PBMCs. The genes are TRBV9 and TRBJ2-1; no firm D call. CDR3 DNA sequence: TGTGCCAGCAGCGTGGACCTCAATGAGCAGTTCTTC. It codes for CASSVDLNEQFF. The whole variable domain, filled in from reference TRBV9 and TRBJ2-1, reads DSGVTQTPKHLITATGQRVTLRCSPRSGDLSVYWYQQSLDQGLQFLIQYYNGEERAKGNILERFSAQQFPDLHSELNLSSLELGDSALYFCASSVDLNEQFFGPGTRLTVL.